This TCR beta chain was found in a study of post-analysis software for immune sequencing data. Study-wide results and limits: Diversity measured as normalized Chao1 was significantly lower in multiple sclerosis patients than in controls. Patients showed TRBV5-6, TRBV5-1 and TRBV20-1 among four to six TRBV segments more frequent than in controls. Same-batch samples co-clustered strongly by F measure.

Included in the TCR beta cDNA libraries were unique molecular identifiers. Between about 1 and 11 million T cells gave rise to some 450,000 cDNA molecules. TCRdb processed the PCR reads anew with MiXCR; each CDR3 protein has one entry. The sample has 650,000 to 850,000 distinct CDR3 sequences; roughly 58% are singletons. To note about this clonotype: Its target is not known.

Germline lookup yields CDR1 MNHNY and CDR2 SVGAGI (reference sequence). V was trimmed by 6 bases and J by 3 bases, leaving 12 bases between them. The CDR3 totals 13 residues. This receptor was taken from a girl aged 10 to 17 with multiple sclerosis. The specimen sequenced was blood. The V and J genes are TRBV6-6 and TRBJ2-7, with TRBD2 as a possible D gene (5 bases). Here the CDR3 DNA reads TGTGCCAGCAGCCCGGGATCGCACTACGAGCAGTACTTC. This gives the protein CASSPGSHYEQYF.